Sequencing of this T cell receptor beta chain was carried out in a study of identical twins. This clonotype was seen only a few times. The V and J ends lost 6 bases and 2 bases respectively, with 14 bases between them. CDR3 length: 13 amino acids. CDR1 and CDR2 (germline): DFQATT, SNEGSKA (reference sequence). TCRdb reprocessed the 5' RACE reads via MiXCR and lists one record per CDR3 protein. Of 500,000 to 600,000 distinct CDR3 sequences listed, approximately 22% are singletons. These records were also assigned to another study, of T cells expressing NK-cell markers.

This clonotype was obtained from a woman under 30 in good health. Sequencing was performed on CD4+ T cells sorted from blood. The J gene is TRBJ2-7, the V gene TRBV20-1, with a tentative D call TRBD2 (5 bases). The CDR3 DNA is TGCAGTGCGCGGGCTCCGGCCACCTACGAGCAGTACTTC. Translation gives CSARAPATYEQYF.